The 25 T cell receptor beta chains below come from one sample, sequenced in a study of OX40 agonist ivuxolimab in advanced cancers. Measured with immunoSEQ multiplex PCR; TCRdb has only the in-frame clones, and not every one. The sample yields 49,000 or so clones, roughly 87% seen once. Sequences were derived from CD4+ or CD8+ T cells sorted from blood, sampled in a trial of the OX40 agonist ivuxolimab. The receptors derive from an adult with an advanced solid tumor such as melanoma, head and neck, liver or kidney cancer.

The CDR3 here is CASSEGTLSTDTQYF. In DNA form, the CDR3 reads TGCGCCAGCAGTGAGGGGACATTGAGCACAGATACGCAGTATTTT. The chain employs TRBV10-1 and TRBJ2-3, with D tentatively TRBD1 (6 bases). CDR1 is WNHNN, CDR2 SYGVQD, per germline (reference sequence). The CDR3 covers 15 residues. V lost 2 bases and J lost 0, with 9 bases in between.

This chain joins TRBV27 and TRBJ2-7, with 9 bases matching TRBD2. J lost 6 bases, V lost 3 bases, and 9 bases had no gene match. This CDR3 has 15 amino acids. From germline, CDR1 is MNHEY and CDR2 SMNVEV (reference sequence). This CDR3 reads CASSFTTSGGFEQYF. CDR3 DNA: TGTGCCAGCAGTTTCACGACTAGCGGTGGATTCGAGCAGTACTTC.

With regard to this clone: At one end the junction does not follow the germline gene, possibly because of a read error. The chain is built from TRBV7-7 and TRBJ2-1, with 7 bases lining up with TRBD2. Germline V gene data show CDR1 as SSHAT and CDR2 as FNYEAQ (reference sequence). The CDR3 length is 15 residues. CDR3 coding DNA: TGTGCTAGCAGCTCATTACTAGCGTCCTACAATGAGCAGTTCTTC. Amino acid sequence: CASSSLLASYNEQFF.

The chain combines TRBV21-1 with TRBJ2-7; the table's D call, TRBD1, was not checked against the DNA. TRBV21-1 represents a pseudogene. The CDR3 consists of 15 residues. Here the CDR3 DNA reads TGTGCCAGCAGCAATCCGGGACAGGGTCCCTACGAGCAGTACTTC. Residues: CASSNPGQGPYEQYF.

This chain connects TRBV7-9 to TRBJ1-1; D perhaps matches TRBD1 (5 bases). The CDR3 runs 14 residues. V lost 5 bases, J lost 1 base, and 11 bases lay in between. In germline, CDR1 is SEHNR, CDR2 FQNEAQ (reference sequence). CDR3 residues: CASSTRTTNTEAFF. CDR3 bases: TGTGCCAGCAGCACCCGGACAACGAACACTGAAGCTTTCTTT.

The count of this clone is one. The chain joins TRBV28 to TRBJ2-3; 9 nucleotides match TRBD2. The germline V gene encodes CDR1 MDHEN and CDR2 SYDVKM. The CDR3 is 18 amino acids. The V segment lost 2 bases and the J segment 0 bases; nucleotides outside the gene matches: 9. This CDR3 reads CASSLSSGSSSSTDTQYF. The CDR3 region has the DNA TGTGCCAGCAGTTTAAGTAGCGGGAGTTCCTCTAGCACAGATACGCAGTATTTT.

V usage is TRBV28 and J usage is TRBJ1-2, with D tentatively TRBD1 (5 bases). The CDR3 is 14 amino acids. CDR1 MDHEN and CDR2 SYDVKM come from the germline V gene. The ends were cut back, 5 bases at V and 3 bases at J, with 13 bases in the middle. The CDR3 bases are TGTGCCAGCAGTGCCGGGACGGACTACTATGGCTACACCTTC. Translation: CASSAGTDYYGYTF.

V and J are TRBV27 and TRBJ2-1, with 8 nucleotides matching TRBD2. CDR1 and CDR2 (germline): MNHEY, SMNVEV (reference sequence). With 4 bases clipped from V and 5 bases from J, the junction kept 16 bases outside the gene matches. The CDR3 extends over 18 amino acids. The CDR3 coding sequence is TGTGCCAGCAGTTCCGCCGGGACTAGGGAAGCTAATAACAATGAGCAGTTCTTC. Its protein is CASSSAGTREANNNEQFF.

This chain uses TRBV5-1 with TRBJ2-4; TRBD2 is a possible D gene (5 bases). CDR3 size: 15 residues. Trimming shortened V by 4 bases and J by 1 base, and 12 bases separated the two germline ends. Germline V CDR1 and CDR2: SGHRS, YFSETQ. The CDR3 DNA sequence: TGCGCCAGCAGCGAGGGAGACGTCGCCAAAAACATTCAGTACTTC. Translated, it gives CASSEGDVAKNIQYF.

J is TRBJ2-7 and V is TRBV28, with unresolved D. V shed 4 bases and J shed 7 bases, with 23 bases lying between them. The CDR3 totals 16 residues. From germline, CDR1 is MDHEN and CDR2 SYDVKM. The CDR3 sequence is CASSSPAPGPLREQYF. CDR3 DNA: TGTGCCAGCAGTTCCCCTGCGCCGGGTCCTCTAAGGGAGCAGTACTTC.

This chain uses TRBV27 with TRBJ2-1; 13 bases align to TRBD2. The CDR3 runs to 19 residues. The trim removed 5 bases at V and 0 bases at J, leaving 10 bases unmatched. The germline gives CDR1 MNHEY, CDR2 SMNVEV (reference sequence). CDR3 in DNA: TGTGCCAGCAGTACTGCGGGACTAGCGGGACCTAGCTCCTACAATGAGCAGTTCTTC. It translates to CASSTAGLAGPSSYNEQFF.

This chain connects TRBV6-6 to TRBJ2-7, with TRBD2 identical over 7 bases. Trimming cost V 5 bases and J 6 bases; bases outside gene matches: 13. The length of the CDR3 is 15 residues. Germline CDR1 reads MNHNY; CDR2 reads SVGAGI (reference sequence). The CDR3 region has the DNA TGTGCCAGCAGTAGAATTGGACTAGAAGGGAGCGAGCAGTACTTC. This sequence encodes CASSRIGLEGSEQYF.

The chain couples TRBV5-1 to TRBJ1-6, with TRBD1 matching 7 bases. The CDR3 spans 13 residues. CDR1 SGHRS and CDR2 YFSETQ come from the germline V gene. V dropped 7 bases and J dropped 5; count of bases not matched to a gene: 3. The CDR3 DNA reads TGCGCCAGCGGACAGGCAAATAATTCACCCCTCCACTTT. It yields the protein CASGQANNSPLHF.

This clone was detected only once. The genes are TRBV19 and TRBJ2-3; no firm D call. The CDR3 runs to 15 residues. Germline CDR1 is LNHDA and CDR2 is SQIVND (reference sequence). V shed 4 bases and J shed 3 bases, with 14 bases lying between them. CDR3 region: CASSSWVFGTDTQYF. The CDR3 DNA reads TGTGCCAGTAGTAGTTGGGTTTTTGGGACAGATACGCAGTATTTT.

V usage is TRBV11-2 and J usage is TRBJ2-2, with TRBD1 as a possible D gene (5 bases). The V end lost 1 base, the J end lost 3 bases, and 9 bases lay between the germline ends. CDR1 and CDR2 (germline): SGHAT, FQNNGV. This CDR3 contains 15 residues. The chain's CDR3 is CASSLVQGDTGELFF. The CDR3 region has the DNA TGTGCCAGCAGCTTAGTCCAGGGCGACACCGGGGAGCTGTTTTTT.

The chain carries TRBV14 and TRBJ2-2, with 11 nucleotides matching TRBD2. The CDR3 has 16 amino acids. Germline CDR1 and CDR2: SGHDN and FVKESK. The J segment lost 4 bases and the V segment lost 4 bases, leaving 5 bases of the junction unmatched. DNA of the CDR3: TGTGCCAGCAGCCCGTCACTAGCGGGAGCCACCGGGGAGCTGTTTTTT. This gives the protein CASSPSLAGATGELFF.

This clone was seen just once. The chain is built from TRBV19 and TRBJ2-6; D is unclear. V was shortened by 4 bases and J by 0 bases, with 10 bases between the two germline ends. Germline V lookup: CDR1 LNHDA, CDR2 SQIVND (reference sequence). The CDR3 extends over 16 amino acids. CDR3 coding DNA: TGTGCCAGTAGTAAGAGACAAAGCTCTGGGGCCAACGTCCTGACTTTC. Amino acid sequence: CASSKRQSSGANVLTF.

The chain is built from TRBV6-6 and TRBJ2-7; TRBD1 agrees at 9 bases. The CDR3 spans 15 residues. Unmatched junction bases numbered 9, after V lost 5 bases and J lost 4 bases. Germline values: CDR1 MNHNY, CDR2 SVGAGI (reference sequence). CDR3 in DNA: TGTGCCAGCAGTGTCACAGGGGGCGGGATATACGAGCAGTACTTC. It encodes CASSVTGGGIYEQYF.

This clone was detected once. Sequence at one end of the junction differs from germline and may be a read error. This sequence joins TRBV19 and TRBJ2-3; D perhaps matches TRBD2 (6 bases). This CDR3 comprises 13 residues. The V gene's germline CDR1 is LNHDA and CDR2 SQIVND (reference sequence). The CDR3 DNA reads TGTGCCAGTAGTATAACTAGCACATATACGCAGTATTTT. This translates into CASSITSTYTQYF.

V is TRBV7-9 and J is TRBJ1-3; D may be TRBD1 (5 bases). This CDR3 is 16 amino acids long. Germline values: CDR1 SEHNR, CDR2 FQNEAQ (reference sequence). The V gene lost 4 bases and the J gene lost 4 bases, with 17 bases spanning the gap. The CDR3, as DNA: TGTGCCAGCAGCTCACTCGCAGGGATAAGAGGAAACACCATATATTTT. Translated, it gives CASSSLAGIRGNTIYF.

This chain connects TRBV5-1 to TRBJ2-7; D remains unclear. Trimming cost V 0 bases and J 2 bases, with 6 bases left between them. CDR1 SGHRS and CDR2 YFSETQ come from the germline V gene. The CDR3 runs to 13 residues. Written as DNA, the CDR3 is TGCGCCAGCAGCTTGGCGCCCACCTACGAGCAGTACTTC. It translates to CASSLAPTYEQYF.

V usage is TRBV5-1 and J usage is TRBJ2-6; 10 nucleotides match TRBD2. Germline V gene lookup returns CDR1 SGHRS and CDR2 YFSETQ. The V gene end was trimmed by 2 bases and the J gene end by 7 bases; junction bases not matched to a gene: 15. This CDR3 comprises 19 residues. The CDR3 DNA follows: TGCGCCAGCAGCTTTGAGGTTTGGACTAGCGGTGACTATGCCAACGTCCTGACTTTC. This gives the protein CASSFEVWTSGDYANVLTF.

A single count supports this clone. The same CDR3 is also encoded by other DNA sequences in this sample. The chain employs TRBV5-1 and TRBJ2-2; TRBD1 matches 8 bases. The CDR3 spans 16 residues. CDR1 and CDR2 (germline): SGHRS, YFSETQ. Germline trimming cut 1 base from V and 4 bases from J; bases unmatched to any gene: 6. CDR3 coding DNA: TGCGCCAGCAGCTTGAAACGACAGGGGCGCACCGGGGAGCTGTTTTTT. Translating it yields CASSLKRQGRTGELFF. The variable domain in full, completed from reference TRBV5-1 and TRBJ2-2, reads KAGVTQTPRYLIKTRGQQVTLSCSPISGHRSVSWYQQTPGQGLQFLFEYFSETQRNKGNFPGRFSGRQFSNSRSEMNVSTLELGDSALYLCASSLKRQGRTGELFFGEGSRLTVL.

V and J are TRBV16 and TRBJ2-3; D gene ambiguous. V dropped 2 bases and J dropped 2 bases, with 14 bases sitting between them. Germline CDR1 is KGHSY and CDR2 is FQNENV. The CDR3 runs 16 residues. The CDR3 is CASSQIGQTYTDTQYF. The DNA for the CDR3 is TGTGCCAGCAGCCAAATAGGGCAGACTTACACAGATACGCAGTATTTT.

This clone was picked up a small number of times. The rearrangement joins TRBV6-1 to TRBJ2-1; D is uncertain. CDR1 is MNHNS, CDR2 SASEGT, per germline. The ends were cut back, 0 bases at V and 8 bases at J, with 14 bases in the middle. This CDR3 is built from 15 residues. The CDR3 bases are TGTGCCAGCAGTGAAGCAATTAGTGGTGGAGATGAGCAGTTCTTC. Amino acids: CASSEAISGGDEQFF.